Listed below are T cell receptor beta chains from one sample, sequenced in a study of control samples from healthy donors and cancer patients. Produced via immunoSEQ multiplex PCR; TCRdb's table is partial and in-frame only. The sample holds about 51,000 clones, approximately 91% seen once. Specimen: PBMCs. The receptors were gathered from a man aged 45-60 years with head and neck cancer. Both conserved end residues are part of each CDR3. The D gene is left open where the match is weak. Size is omitted from some rows. Given values are once, few, many or a class for expanded clones.

j_call d_call clone_size v_call cdr3_aa cdr3_nt
TRBJ2-1 TRBD2 - TRBV28 CASSLWPPPGGNNEQFF TGTGCCAGCAGTTTATGGCCCCCTCCGGGAGGGAACAATGAGCAGTTCTTC
TRBJ2-5 - - TRBV30 CAWRRAGVEETQYF TGTGCCTGGAGGAGGGCAGGGGTAGAAGAGACCCAGTACTTC
TRBJ2-3 - once TRBV3-1/TRBV3-2 CASSPKVLDPQYF TGTGCCAGCAGCCCGAAGGTCCTAGATCCGCAGTATTTT
TRBJ2-7 TRBD2 - TRBV5-4 CASSPPGASGRAYYEQYF TGTGCCAGCAGCCCGCCCGGCGCTAGCGGGAGGGCCTACTACGAGCAGTACTTC
TRBJ1-2 TRBD1 few TRBV19 CASSIVHRGSYGYTF TGTGCCAGTAGTATAGTGCACAGGGGCTCCTATGGCTACACCTTC
TRBJ2-7 - - TRBV5-5 CASSLFFGEHSYEQYF TGTGCCAGCAGCTTGTTCTTTGGGGAGCACTCCTACGAGCAGTACTTC
TRBJ2-1 TRBD1 - TRBV14 CASSQGIGTVNNEQFF TGTGCCAGCAGCCAAGGAATTGGGACAGTTAACAATGAGCAGTTCTTC
TRBJ2-7 - - TRBV27 CASSLRDTYEQYF TGTGCCAGCAGTCTCCGGGACACCTACGAGCAGTACTTC
TRBJ1-6 TRBD1 - TRBV3-1/TRBV3-2 CASSQAGTAYNSPLHF TGTGCCAGCAGCCAAGCAGGGACAGCTTATAATTCACCCCTCCACTTT
TRBJ1-1 TRBD1 - TRBV7-6 CASSGTGGRIGTEAFF TGTGCCAGCAGCGGGACAGGGGGAAGGATTGGCACTGAAGCTTTCTTT
TRBJ1-3 - - TRBV21-1 CASSMKSPSGNTIYF TGTGCCAGCAGCATGAAGTCGCCCTCTGGAAACACCATATATTTT
TRBJ1-1 - - TRBV19 CASTLDRNTEAFF TGTGCCAGTACCCTCGACAGGAACACTGAAGCTTTCTTT
TRBJ1-4 TRBD1 - TRBV6-1 CASSEIGQGREKLFF TGTGCCAGCAGTGAAATAGGACAGGGACGTGAAAAACTGTTTTTT
TRBJ2-1 TRBD2 - TRBV7-2 CASSQLAGGYNEQFF TGTGCCAGCAGCCAACTAGCGGGGGGCTACAATGAGCAGTTCTTC
TRBJ1-2 TRBD1 - TRBV2 CASRGQGNNYGYTF TGTGCCAGCAGAGGACAGGGGAATAACTATGGCTACACCTTC
TRBJ1-1 - once TRBV5-4 CASSLDAGREAFF TGTGCCAGCAGCTTGGATGCAGGGAGGGAAGCTTTCTTT
TRBJ2-3 TRBD2 - TRBV12-3/TRBV12-4 CASSLGTSTQYF TGTGCCAGCAGTTTAGGGACTAGTACGCAGTATTTT
TRBJ2-7 - - TRBV28 CASSLNSATYEQYF TGTGCCAGCAGTTTAAATAGCGCCACCTACGAGCAGTACTTC
TRBJ1-6 TRBD1 - TRBV5-1 CASSFGLGQGNSPLHF TGCGCCAGCAGCTTCGGGTTGGGACAGGGCAATTCACCCCTCCACTTT
TRBJ1-1 - once TRBV19 CASSILFRGRMNTEAFF TGTGCCAGTAGTATCCTGTTTCGGGGACGGATGAACACTGAAGCTTTCTTT
TRBJ2-5 - - TRBV5-4 CASSLRTPQETQYF TGTGCCAGCAGCTTGAGAACGCCACAAGAGACCCAGTACTTC
TRBJ2-5 - few TRBV12-5 CASGLVKGQGLRETQYF TGTGCTAGTGGTTTGGTAAAAGGTCAGGGACTTCGGGAGACCCAGTACTTC
TRBJ2-1 - - TRBV12-3/TRBV12-4 CASRQGRYNEQFF TGTGCCAGCAGACAAGGGAGGTACAATGAGCAGTTCTTC
TRBJ2-4 TRBD1 - TRBV7-2 CASSLGTVAKNIQYF TGTGCCAGCAGCCTAGGGACAGTAGCCAAAAACATTCAGTACTTC
TRBJ2-7 TRBD1 - TRBV11-2 CASSLDRDRGYEQYF TGTGCCAGCAGCTTAGATAGGGACAGGGGCTACGAGCAGTACTTC
TRBJ2-7 - - TRBV9 CASSVGGQKYEQYF TGTGCCAGCAGCGTAGGGGGGCAAAAGTACGAGCAGTACTTC
TRBJ2-7 - - TRBV7-3 CASSLGGPYEQYF TGTGCCAGCAGCCTTGGGGGGCCCTACGAGCAGTACTTC
TRBJ2-6 - - TRBV5-1 CASRRATGANVLTF TGCGCCAGCAGAAGGGCCACTGGGGCCAACGTCCTGACTTTC
TRBJ1-1 - - TRBV11-2 CASSSSVTHIEAFF TGTGCCAGCAGTTCCAGTGTAACGCATATTGAAGCTTTCTTT
TRBJ2-3 - - TRBV5-1 CASSLEYRNTDTQYF TGCGCCAGCAGCTTGGAGTACAGAAACACAGATACGCAGTATTTT
TRBJ2-3 TRBD2 - TRBV10-1 CASPYRTSGGAGTDTQYF TGCGCCAGCCCATACCGGACTAGCGGGGGGGCTGGCACAGATACGCAGTATTTT
TRBJ2-1 - - TRBV19 CASSMLIGEQFF TGTGCCAGTAGCATGTTAATAGGTGAGCAGTTCTTC
TRBJ1-1 - - TRBV29-1 CSVEGRMNTEAFF TGCAGCGTTGAGGGCAGGATGAACACTGAAGCTTTCTTT
TRBJ2-1 TRBD1 - TRBV4-1 CASSTRQGARGNEQFF TGCGCCAGCAGTACCCGACAGGGGGCACGAGGGAATGAGCAGTTCTTC
TRBJ2-1 TRBD2 - TRBV7-2 CASSIGLAGSVSYNEQFF TGTGCCAGCAGCATTGGACTAGCGGGGTCTGTCTCCTACAATGAGCAGTTCTTC
TRBJ2-1 TRBD1 - TRBV5-1 CASSPGTGNEQFF TGCGCCAGCAGCCCTGGGACAGGCAATGAGCAGTTCTTC
TRBJ2-3 - - TRBV28 CASSYPEGPADTQYF TGTGCCAGCAGTTACCCGGAGGGCCCCGCAGATACGCAGTATTTT
TRBJ1-4 TRBD1 - TRBV6-5 CASSTDRGAEKLFF TGTGCCAGCAGTACCGACAGGGGCGCGGAAAAACTGTTTTTT
TRBJ1-4 TRBD1 few TRBV2 CASSGTGDNEKLFF TGTGCCAGCAGTGGGACAGGGGATAATGAAAAACTGTTTTTT
TRBJ2-3 TRBD2 - TRBV5-5 CASSELAADTQYF TGTGCCAGCAGCGAGCTAGCGGCAGATACGCAGTATTTT
TRBJ1-2 TRBD1 - TRBV28 CASSAGTGRGYGYTF TGTGCCAGCAGTGCCGGGACAGGGAGAGGCTATGGCTACACCTTC
TRBJ1-2 - - TRBV2 CASNPANYGYTF TGTGCCAGCAATCCGGCAAACTATGGCTACACCTTC
TRBJ1-1 - once TRBV4-1 CASSQDRGRRMNTEAFF TGCGCCAGCAGCCAAGACAGGGGTCGCCGTATGAACACTGAAGCTTTCTTT
TRBJ2-3 TRBD2 - TRBV11-1 CASSSTSGGVLGTQYF TGTGCCAGCAGCTCAACTAGCGGGGGAGTCTTGGGTACGCAGTATTTT
TRBJ1-6 TRBD1 - TRBV27 CASSQGQAGSPLHF TGTGCCAGCAGTCAAGGACAGGCGGGTTCACCCCTCCACTTT
TRBJ2-1 - - TRBV7-2 CASSSGVGLFSNEQFF TGTGCCAGCAGCTCAGGGGTCGGGCTTTTCAGCAATGAGCAGTTCTTC
TRBJ2-7 - - TRBV4-1 CASSQEGVSPREQYF TGCGCCAGCAGCCAAGAGGGGGTGTCCCCTAGGGAGCAGTACTTC
TRBJ2-3 - - TRBV11-3 CASSLGAVTDTQYF TGTGCCAGCAGCTTAGGTGCGGTCACAGATACGCAGTATTTT